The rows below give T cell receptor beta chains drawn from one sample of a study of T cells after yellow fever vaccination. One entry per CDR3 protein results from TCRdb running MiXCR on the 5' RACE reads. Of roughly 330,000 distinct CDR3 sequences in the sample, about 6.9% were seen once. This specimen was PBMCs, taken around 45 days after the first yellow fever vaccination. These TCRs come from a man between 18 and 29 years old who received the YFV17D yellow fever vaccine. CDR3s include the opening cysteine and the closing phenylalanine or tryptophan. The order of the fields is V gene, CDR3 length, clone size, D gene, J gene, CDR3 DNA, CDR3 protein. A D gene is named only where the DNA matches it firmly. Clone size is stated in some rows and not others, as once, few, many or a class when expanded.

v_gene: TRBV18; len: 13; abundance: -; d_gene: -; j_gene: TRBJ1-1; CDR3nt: TGTGCCAGCTCACTAACAGCGCGCGCTGAAGCTTTCTTT; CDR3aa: CASSLTARAEAFF
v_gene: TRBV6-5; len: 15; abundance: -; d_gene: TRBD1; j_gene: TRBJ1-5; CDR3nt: TGTGCCAGCAGTTACGGGCAGGGGGCAAATCAGCCCCAGCATTTT; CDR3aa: CASSYGQGANQPQHF
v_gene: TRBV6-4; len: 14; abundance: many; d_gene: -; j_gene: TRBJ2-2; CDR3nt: TGTGCCAGCAGTGACAGGGCGGCTGCCGGGGAGCTGTTTTTT; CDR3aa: CASSDRAAAGELFF
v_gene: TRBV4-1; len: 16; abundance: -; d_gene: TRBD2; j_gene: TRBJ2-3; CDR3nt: TGCGCCAGCAGCCTAGCGGGGTCGCGGGGCACAGATACGCAGTATTTT; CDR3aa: CASSLAGSRGTDTQYF
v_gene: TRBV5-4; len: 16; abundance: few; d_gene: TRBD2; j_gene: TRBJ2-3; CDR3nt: TGTGCCAGCAGCTTGGGGGAGGGAGGGGGCACAGATACGCAGTATTTT; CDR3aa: CASSLGEGGGTDTQYF
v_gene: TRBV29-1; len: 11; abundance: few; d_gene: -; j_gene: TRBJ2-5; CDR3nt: TGCAGCCTAAGCACAGGGGAGACCCAGTACTTC; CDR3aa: CSLSTGETQYF
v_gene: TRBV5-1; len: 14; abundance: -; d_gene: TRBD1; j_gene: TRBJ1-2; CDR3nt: TGCGCCAGCTACCCGGGACAGCAAACTTATGGCTACACCTTC; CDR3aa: CASYPGQQTYGYTF
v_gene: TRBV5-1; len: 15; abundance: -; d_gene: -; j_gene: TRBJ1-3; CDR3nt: TGCGCCAGCAGGAAGCACACGAGCTCTGGAAACACCATATATTTT; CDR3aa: CASRKHTSSGNTIYF
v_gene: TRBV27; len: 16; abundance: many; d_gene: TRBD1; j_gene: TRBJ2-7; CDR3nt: TGTGCCAGCAGTCCCAGGACAGGGGCCTTCTCCTACGAGCAGTACTTC; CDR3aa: CASSPRTGAFSYEQYF
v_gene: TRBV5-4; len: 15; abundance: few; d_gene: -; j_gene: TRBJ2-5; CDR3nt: TGTGCCAGCAGCTCCTGGACGTGGGGTAAAGAGACCCAGTACTTC; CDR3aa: CASSSWTWGKETQYF
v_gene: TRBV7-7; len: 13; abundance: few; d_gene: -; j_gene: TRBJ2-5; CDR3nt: TGTGCCAGCAGCTTAAGTACGGGGGAGACCCAGTACTTC; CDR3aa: CASSLSTGETQYF
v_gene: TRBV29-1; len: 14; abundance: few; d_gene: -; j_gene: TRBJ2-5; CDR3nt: TGCAGCGTTGAAGACCAGGACATCCAAGAGACCCAGTACTTC; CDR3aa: CSVEDQDIQETQYF
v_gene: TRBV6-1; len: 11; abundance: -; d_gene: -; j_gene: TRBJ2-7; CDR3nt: TGTGCCAGCATAAGGAACTACGAGCAGTACTTC; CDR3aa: CASIRNYEQYF
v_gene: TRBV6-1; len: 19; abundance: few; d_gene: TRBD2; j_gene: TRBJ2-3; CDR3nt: TGTGCCAGCAGTGAATCTACTAGCGGTATGCTAGCTAGCACAGATACGCAGTATTTT; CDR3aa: CASSESTSGMLASTDTQYF
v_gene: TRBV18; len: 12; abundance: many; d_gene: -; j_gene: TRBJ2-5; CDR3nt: TGTGCCAGCTCACCAGAAGAAGAGACCCAGTACTTC; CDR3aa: CASSPEEETQYF